Listed below are T cell receptor beta chains from one sample, sequenced in a study of T cell responses to AZD1222 COVID-19 vaccine. Some clones are missing from TCRdb's copy, which holds only in-frame ones; the method was immunoSEQ multiplex PCR. The top ten hold approximately 8% of the sample, which has some 190,000 clones, about 91% seen once. The specimen comprised peripheral blood, sampled on day 0 of AZD1222 vaccination. These receptors were taken from an adult in good health. Each CDR3 is given with its conserved first and last residue. Each record gives: D gene, J gene, V gene, clone size, CDR3 protein, CDR3 DNA. D genes are given only for firm matches. Rows may omit the clone size; those that give it use once, few, many or a size class.

>-|TRBJ2-7|TRBV6-5|-
CASSYSRTFGSYEQYF
TGTGCCAGCAGTTACTCGAGGACATTCGGCTCCTACGAGCAGTACTTC
>-|TRBJ2-5|TRBV7-9|-
CASSSPVGGETQYF
TGTGCCAGCAGCTCCCCTGTAGGGGGAGAGACCCAGTACTTC
>-|TRBJ1-6|TRBV4-2|-
CASSQDPSAMGNSPLHF
TGTGCCAGCAGCCAAGATCCGTCCGCGATGGGAAATTCACCCCTCCACTTT
>TRBD1|TRBJ1-3|TRBV4-1|-
CASSLKDRSYIGDTIYF
TGCGCCAGCAGCCTGAAGGACAGGTCTTATATCGGGGACACCATATATTTT
>-|TRBJ1-1|TRBV14|-
CASSPGGGSAFF
TGTGCCAGCAGCCCCGGGGGGGGATCGGCTTTCTTT
>TRBD1|TRBJ1-1|TRBV10-3|-
CAISVDRGFGNTEAFF
TGTGCCATCAGTGTGGACAGGGGGTTTGGGAACACTGAAGCTTTCTTT
>TRBD1|TRBJ1-6|TRBV30|-
CAWRSDRGEGPLHF
TGTGCCTGGAGATCGGACAGGGGAGAAGGACCCCTCCACTTT
>-|TRBJ1-2|TRBV5-1|-
CASSGRGLNYGYTF
TGCGCCAGCAGCGGTAGGGGACTTAACTATGGCTACACCTTC
>TRBD2|TRBJ2-2|TRBV7-3|once
CASSLLRRGGAGELFF
TGTGCCAGCAGCTTATTGCGGCGGGGGGGCGCCGGGGAGCTGTTTTTT
>-|TRBJ2-7|TRBV27|once
CASTTGGGYEQYF
TGTGCCAGCACCACAGGTGGGGGTTACGAGCAGTACTTC
>TRBD1|TRBJ1-5|TRBV2|-
CASSAEGQGGTGVQHF
TGTGCCAGCAGTGCTGAGGGACAGGGGGGGACTGGGGTCCAGCATTTT
>-|TRBJ2-2|TRBV6-5|-
CASSYEHRRDTGELFF
TGTGCCAGCAGTTATGAACACCGGAGGGACACCGGGGAGCTGTTTTTT
>-|TRBJ2-5|TRBV5-1|-
CASSRSAPNGEETQYF
TGCGCCAGCAGCCGGTCCGCGCCCAACGGGGAAGAGACCCAGTACTTC
>-|TRBJ2-7|TRBV6-5|-
CASSYSGSAASYEQYF
TGTGCCAGCAGTTACTCTGGGTCAGCCGCATCCTACGAGCAGTACTTC
>TRBD1|TRBJ2-3|TRBV28|-
CASSLSGQSSTDTQYF
TGTGCCAGCAGTTTATCGGGACAGAGTAGCACAGATACGCAGTATTTT
>TRBD1|TRBJ1-5|TRBV7-9|-
CASSLTGGNQPQHF
TGTGCCAGCAGTCTAACAGGGGGAAATCAGCCCCAGCATTTT
>-|TRBJ2-7|TRBV27|-
CASSSLRQTAYEQYF
TGTGCCAGCAGTTCTTTACGACAGACGGCCTACGAGCAGTACTTC
>-|TRBJ1-1|TRBV7-2|-
CASRTEVFLDAEAFF
TGTGCCAGTCGCACGGAGGTCTTCCTAGACGCTGAAGCTTTCTTT
>-|TRBJ2-1|TRBV18|-
CASSPKGGLGRQFF
TGTGCCAGCTCACCCAAGGGTGGGCTGGGAAGGCAGTTCTTC
>-|TRBJ2-5|TRBV6-1|-
CASGEVTDLETQYF
TGTGCCAGCGGTGAGGTGACGGACCTAGAGACCCAGTACTTC
>TRBD1|TRBJ1-6|TRBV6-5|-
CASRDRANSPLHF
TGTGCCAGCCGAGACAGGGCCAATTCACCCCTCCACTTT
>TRBD2|TRBJ2-3|TRBV7-3|-
CASSPRVAGSTDTQYF
TGTGCCAGCAGCCCTCGTGTAGCGGGGAGCACAGATACGCAGTATTTT
>-|TRBJ1-1|TRBV27|-
CASSLAGNTEAFF
TGTGCCAGCAGTTTGGCCGGGAACACTGAAGCTTTCTTT
>TRBD2|TRBJ2-3|TRBV11-3|once
CASSSSRPSGGEVADTQYF
TGTGCCAGCAGCTCCTCGAGGCCTAGCGGGGGAGAGGTCGCAGATACGCAGTATTTT
>TRBD1|TRBJ2-7|TRBV29-1|few
CSGTGTDVYEQYF
TGCAGCGGTACCGGGACAGACGTTTACGAGCAGTACTTC
>TRBD1|TRBJ1-2|TRBV7-9|-
CASSPDRDRYGYTF
TGTGCCAGCAGCCCCGACAGGGATAGATATGGCTACACCTTC
>TRBD1|TRBJ1-4|TRBV11-2|-
CASSLRGQVNEKLFF
TGTGCCAGCAGCTTAAGGGGACAGGTTAATGAAAAACTGTTTTTT
>-|TRBJ2-5|TRBV7-9|-
CASSPRQEQETQYF
TGTGCCAGCAGCCCACGACAGGAGCAAGAGACCCAGTACTTC
>-|TRBJ1-2|TRBV5-1|-
CASSLGLGGPYGYTF
TGCGCCAGCAGCTTAGGCTTGGGGGGGCCCTATGGCTACACCTTC
>-|TRBJ1-2|TRBV18|-
CASSPQSPEYGYTF
TGTGCCAGCTCACCACAGTCGCCAGAATATGGCTACACCTTC
>-|TRBJ2-7|TRBV30|-
CAWTGGVYEQYF
TGTGCCTGGACAGGCGGAGTCTACGAGCAGTACTTC
>-|TRBJ1-1|TRBV30|-
CAWSVDTRTEAFF
TGTGCCTGGAGTGTGGATACCCGGACTGAAGCTTTCTTT
>-|TRBJ1-1|TRBV30|-
CAWARVDTEAFF
TGTGCCTGGGCCCGGGTGGACACTGAAGCTTTCTTT
>-|TRBJ1-5|TRBV12-5|-
CASGLNSNQPQHF
TGTGCTAGTGGTTTGAATAGCAATCAGCCCCAGCATTTT
>-|TRBJ1-5|TRBV6-1|once
CASSDDQSYQPQHF
TGTGCCAGCAGTGACGACCAGTCGTATCAGCCCCAGCATTTT
>-|TRBJ2-1|TRBV9|-
CASSVVPRNEQFF
TGTGCCAGCAGCGTAGTTCCTCGGAATGAGCAGTTCTTC
>-|TRBJ1-2|TRBV7-9|-
CASSFGQGYGYTF
TGTGCCAGCAGCTTCGGGCAGGGCTATGGCTACACCTTC
>-|TRBJ1-5|TRBV7-9|few
CASSSGDGVNQPQHF
TGTGCCAGCAGCTCCGGGGACGGTGTCAATCAGCCCCAGCATTTT
>-|TRBJ2-7|TRBV13|-
CASSLGVRPYEQYF
TGTGCCAGCAGCTTAGGCGTGCGTCCCTACGAGCAGTACTTC
>-|TRBJ1-4|TRBV7-9|-
CASSLAPTAPNEKLFF
TGTGCCAGCAGCTTAGCCCCGACAGCTCCAAATGAAAAACTGTTTTTT
>-|TRBJ2-1|TRBV19|few
CASSPPGGNNEQFF
TGTGCCAGTAGTCCCCCGGGTGGTAACAATGAGCAGTTCTTC
>-|TRBJ2-1|TRBV24-1|-
CATSEKGPNYNEQFF
TGTGCCACCAGTGAGAAGGGACCAAACTACAATGAGCAGTTCTTC
>-|TRBJ2-7|TRBV28|-
CASSLFSLYDEQYF
TGTGCCAGCAGTTTATTTAGCCTTTATGACGAGCAGTACTTC
>-|TRBJ1-4|TRBV19|-
CASSRGWEKLFF
TGTGCCAGTAGCCGGGGCTGGGAAAAACTGTTTTTT